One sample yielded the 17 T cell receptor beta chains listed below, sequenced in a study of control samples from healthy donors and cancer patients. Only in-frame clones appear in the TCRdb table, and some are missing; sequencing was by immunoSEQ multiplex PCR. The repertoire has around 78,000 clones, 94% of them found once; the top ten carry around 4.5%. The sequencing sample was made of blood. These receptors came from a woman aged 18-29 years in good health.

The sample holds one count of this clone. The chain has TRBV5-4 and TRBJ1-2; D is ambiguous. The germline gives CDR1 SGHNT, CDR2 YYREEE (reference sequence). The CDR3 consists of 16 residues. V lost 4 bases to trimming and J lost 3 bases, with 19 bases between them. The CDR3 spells CASSQGRVPTYYGYTF. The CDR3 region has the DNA TGTGCCAGCAGCCAAGGAAGGGTCCCCACTTACTATGGCTACACCTTC.

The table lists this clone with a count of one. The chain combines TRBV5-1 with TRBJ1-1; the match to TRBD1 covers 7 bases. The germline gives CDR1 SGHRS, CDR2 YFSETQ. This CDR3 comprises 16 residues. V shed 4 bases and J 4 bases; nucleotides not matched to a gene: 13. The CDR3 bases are TGCGCCAGCAGCAAACTGACAGGAGGGGGCGGCACTGAAGCTTTCTTT. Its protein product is CASSKLTGGGGTEAFF.

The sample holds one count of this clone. The CDR3 DNA follows: TGTGCCAGCAGCCCGCCAGTGCGGGGCGAATCCTACGAGCAGTACTTC. This translates into CASSPPVRGESYEQYF. The chain links TRBV3-1 (or the pseudogene TRBV3-2) to TRBJ2-7, with D possibly TRBD2 on 6 matching bases. Trimming pared 4 bases from V and 1 base from J, leaving 17 bases between. The CDR3 contains 16 residues. Germline lookup yields CDR1 LGHDT and CDR2 YNNKEL (reference sequence).

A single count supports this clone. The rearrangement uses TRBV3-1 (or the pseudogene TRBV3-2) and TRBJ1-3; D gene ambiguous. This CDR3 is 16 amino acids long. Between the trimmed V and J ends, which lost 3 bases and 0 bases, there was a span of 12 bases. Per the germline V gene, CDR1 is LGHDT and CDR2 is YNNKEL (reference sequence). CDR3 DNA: TGTGCCAGCAGCCAGGTCCGACATTTCTCTGGAAACACCATATATTTT. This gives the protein CASSQVRHFSGNTIYF.

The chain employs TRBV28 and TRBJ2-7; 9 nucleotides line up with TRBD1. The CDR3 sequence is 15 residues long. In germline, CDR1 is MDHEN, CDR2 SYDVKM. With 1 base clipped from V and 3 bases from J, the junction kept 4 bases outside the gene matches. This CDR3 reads CASSLFGTGNYEQYF. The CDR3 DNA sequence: TGTGCCAGCAGTTTATTCGGGACAGGGAACTACGAGCAGTACTTC.

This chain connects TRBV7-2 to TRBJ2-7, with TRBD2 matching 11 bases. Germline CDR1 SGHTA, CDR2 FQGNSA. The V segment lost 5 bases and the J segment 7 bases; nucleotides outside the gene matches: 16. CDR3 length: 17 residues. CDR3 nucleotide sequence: TGTGCCAGCAGCACCTCGAGTTCTAGCGGGAGGTGGTGGGAGCAGTACTTC. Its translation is CASSTSSSSGRWWEQYF.

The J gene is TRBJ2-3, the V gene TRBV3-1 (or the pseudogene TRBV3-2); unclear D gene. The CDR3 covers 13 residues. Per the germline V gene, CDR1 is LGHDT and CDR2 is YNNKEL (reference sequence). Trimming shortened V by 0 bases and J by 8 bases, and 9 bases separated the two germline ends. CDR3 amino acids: CASSQETWSTQYF. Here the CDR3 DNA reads TGTGCCAGCAGCCAAGAGACGTGGAGTACGCAGTATTTT.

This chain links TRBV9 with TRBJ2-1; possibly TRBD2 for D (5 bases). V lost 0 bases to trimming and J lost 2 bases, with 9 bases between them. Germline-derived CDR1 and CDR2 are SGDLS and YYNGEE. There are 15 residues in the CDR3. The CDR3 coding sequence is TGTGCCAGCAGCGTAGCACTAGACGCCTACAATGAGCAGTTCTTC. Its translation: CASSVALDAYNEQFF.

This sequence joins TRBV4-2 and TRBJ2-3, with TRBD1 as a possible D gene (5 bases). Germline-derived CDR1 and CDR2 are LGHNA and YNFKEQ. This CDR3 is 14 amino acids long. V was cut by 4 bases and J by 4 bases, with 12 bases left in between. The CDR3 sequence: CASSPQTGADTQYF. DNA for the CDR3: TGTGCCAGCAGCCCGCAAACAGGAGCAGATACGCAGTATTTT.

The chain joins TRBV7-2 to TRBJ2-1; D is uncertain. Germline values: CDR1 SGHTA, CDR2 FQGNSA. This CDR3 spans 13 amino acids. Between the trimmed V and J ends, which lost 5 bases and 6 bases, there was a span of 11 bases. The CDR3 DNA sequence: TGTGCCAGCAGCCCTAACAGCGTCAATGAGCAGTTCTTC. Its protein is CASSPNSVNEQFF.

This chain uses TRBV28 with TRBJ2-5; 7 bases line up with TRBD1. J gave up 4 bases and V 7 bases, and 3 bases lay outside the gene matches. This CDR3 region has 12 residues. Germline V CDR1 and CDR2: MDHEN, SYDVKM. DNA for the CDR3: TGTGCCAGCATTTCAGGGGGAGAGACCCAGTACTTC. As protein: CASISGGETQYF.

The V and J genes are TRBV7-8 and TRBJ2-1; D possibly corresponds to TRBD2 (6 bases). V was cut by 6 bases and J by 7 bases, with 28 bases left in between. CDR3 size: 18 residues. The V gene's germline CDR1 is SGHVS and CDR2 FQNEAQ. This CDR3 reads CASSPTSYPRRVTNEQFF. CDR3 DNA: TGTGCCAGCAGTCCCACTTCTTACCCTAGGAGGGTTACTAATGAGCAGTTCTTC.

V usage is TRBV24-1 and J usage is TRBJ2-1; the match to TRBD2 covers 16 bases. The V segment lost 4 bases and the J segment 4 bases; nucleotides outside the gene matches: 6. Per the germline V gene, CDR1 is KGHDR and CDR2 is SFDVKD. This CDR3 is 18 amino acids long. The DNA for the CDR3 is TGTGCCACCAGTGACCCCGGGACTAGCGGGGGGGCTTACAATGAGCAGTTCTTC. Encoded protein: CATSDPGTSGGAYNEQFF.

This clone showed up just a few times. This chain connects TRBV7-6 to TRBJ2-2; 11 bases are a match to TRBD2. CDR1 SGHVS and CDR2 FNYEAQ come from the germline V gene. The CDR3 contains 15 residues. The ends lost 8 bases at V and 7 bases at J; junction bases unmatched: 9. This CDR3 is CASSSTSGRNGELFF. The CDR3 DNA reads TGTGCCAGCTCCTCCACTAGCGGGAGAAACGGGGAGCTGTTTTTT.

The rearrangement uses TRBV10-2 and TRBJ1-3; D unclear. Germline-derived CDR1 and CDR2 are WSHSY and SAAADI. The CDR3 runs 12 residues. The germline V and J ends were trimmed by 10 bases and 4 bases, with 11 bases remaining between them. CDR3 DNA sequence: TGCGCCACCACGCCGGCCGGAAACACCATATATTTT. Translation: CATTPAGNTIYF.

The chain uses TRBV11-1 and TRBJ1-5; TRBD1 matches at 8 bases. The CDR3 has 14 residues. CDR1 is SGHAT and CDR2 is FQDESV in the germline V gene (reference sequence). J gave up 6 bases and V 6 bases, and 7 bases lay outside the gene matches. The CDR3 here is CASSPGGVGQPQHF. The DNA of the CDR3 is TGTGCCAGCAGTCCAGGGGGCGTTGGTCAGCCCCAGCATTTT.

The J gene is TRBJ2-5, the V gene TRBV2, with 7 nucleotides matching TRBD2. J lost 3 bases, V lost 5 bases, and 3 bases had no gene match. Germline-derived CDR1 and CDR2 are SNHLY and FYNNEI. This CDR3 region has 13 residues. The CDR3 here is CASSWTREETQYF. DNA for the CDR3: TGTGCCAGCAGTTGGACTAGAGAAGAGACCCAGTACTTC.